These T cell receptor beta chains were read from a single sample in a study of CD8 T cells in ankylosing spondylitis. TCRdb reprocessed the 5' RACE reads via MiXCR and lists one record per CDR3 protein. The sample lists a few hundred thousand distinct CDR3 sequences; roughly 10% were seen once. What was sequenced was blood, either unsorted or a sorted T cell fraction (not recorded which). These receptor sequences come from a male donor with ankylosing spondylitis or in good health (not recorded which). CDR3s include the opening cysteine and the closing phenylalanine or tryptophan. D genes are given only for firm matches. Size is stated for part of the rows, as once, few or many counts, or as a class when the clone is expanded.

D	V	J	size	DNA	CDR3
NA	TRBV20-1	TRBJ1-6	many	TGCAGTGCTAGAGGTGACGTCTATAATTCACCCCTCCACTTT	CSARGDVYNSPLHF
NA	TRBV7-8	TRBJ2-3	NA	TGTGCCAGCAGCCTAAATGTACTAGCAGAAACTGGGACGCAGTATTTT	CASSLNVLAETGTQYF
TRBD2	TRBV7-2	TRBJ2-1	NA	TGTGCCAACAAACAAAAGGGACTAGCGGCAACGGATGAGCAGTTCTTC	CANKQKGLAATDEQFF
NA	TRBV21-1	TRBJ2-7	few	TGTGCCAGCAGCTCCCCGCAGGGACTAGAAAGCTCCTACGAGCAGTACTTC	CASSSPQGLESSYEQYF
NA	TRBV21-1	TRBJ2-7	few	TGTGCCAGCAGCAAAAAGGCCCTAGCGGAGCTCTACGAGCAGTACTTC	CASSKKALAELYEQYF
NA	TRBV29-1	TRBJ2-6	many	TGCAGCGTTCTAACCGAGGGGAACAACGTCCTGACTTTC	CSVLTEGNNVLTF
NA	TRBV20-1	TRBJ1-2	many	TGCAGTGCTAGTCTCCAAGGGGTCTACTATGGCTACACCTTC	CSASLQGVYYGYTF
NA	TRBV10-3	TRBJ2-2	many	TGTGCCATCAGGGGAGCCAGTCGCACGAACACCGGGGAGCTGTTTTTT	CAIRGASRTNTGELFF
NA	TRBV20-1	TRBJ2-5	many	TGCAGTGCCAACGGGGGCGGGTCGGAGACCCAGTACTTC	CSANGGGSETQYF
NA	TRBV9	TRBJ2-1	NA	TGTGCCAGCAGCGTAGTCAGCAACACTGAGCAGTTCTTC	CASSVVSNTEQFF
TRBD1	TRBV12-3/TRBV12-4	TRBJ1-4	few	TGTGCCAGCAGGAGCTCAGGGGGCAGGGGTGAAAAACTGTTTTTT	CASRSSGGRGEKLFF
TRBD2	TRBV20-1	TRBJ2-1	many	TGCAGTCCTAGCGGCCCCTACAATGAGCAGTTCTTC	CSPSGPYNEQFF
NA	TRBV6-2/TRBV6-3	TRBJ1-3	many	TGTGCCAGCAGGGCCGGATCTGGAAACACCATATATTTT	CASRAGSGNTIYF
NA	TRBV23-1	TRBJ2-7	few	TGCGCCAGCAAAATTTCGGGCTACGAGCAGTACTTC	CASKISGYEQYF